The source of this T cell receptor (beta chain) is a study of T cells in Graves' hyperthyroidism and ophthalmopathy. CDR3 size: 15 residues. V gave up 4 bases and J gave up 2 bases; unmatched junction bases: 6. Germline CDR1 and CDR2: LGHNA and YSLEER. Amplified TCR beta CDR3 regions came from RNA transcripts. TCR CDR3 regions were first amplified by RT-PCR with HTBI primers. TCRdb redid the calling of the multiplex PCR reads with MiXCR, one entry per CDR3 protein. Of just under 750,000 distinct CDR3 sequences in the sample, 35% were seen once. V gene TRBV4-3 combines with J gene TRBJ2-7, with 9 bases identical to TRBD2. Sequencing used blood. This TCR was sampled from a woman in her thirties or forties with Graves' hyperthyroidism. CDR3 DNA sequence: TGCGCCAGCAGCCGGAGGACTAGCGCGACCTACGAGCAGTACTTC. Protein product: CASSRRTSATYEQYF.